This T cell receptor beta chain came from a study of blood T cell repertoires in COVID-19. Study as a whole: The United States, Italy and Spain were the sources of the acute and convalescent COVID-19 samples. PBMCs, B-cell-depleted T cells, or T cells provided the cDNA or gDNA that made up the material.

CDR1 and CDR2 from the germline V gene are LNHDA and SQIVND (reference sequence). V was clipped by 5 bases and J by 5 bases; unmatched bases: 9. The CDR3 totals 15 residues. In the original workflow: Reference gene primer amplification gave nucleated cell count estimates. Data came from immunoSEQ multiplex PCR; TCRdb stores just in-frame clones and leaves some out. V, J and clone size are those of that table, while D and trimming were read from the DNA. Of about 490,000 clones in the sample, around 85% were seen once. The sample was peripheral blood. This chain uses TRBV19 with TRBJ2-5; 9 positions agree with TRBD1. The clonotype comes from a human donor in a cohort sampled during active COVID-19. The CDR3 DNA sequence: TGTGCCAGTAGTCGCGGGGACAGGGATCAGGAGACCCAGTACTTC. Protein sequence: CASSRGDRDQETQYF. The variable domain in full, completed from reference TRBV19 and TRBJ2-5, reads DGGITQSPKYLFRKEGQNVTLSCEQNLNHDAMYWYRQDPGQGLRLIYYSQIVNDFQKGDIAEGYSVSREKKESFPLTVTSAQKNPTAFYLCASSRGDRDQETQYFGPGTRLLVL.